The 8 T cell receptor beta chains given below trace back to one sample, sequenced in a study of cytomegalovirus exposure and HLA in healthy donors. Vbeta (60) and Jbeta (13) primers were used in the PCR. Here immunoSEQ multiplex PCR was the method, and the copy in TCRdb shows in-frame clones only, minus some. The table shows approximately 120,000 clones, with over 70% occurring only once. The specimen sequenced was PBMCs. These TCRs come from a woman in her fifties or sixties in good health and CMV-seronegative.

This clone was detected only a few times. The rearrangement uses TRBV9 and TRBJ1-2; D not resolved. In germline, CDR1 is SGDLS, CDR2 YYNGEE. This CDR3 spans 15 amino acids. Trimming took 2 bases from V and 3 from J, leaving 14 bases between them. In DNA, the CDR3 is TGTGCCAGCAGCGTTGAGGCCCGGAACCACTATGGCTACACCTTC. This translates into CASSVEARNHYGYTF.

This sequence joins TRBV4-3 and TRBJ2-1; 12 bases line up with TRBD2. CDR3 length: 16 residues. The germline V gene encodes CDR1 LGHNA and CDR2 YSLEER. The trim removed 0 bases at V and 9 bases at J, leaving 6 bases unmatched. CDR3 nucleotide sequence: TGCGCCAGCAGCCAAGATCGGGCTAGCGGGAGGGTTGAGCAGTTCTTC. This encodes CASSQDRASGRVEQFF.

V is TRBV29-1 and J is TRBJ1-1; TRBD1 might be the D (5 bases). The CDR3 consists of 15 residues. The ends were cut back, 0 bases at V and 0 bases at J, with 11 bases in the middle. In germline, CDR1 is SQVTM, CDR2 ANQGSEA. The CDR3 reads CSVEDAGTLNTEAFF. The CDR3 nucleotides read TGCAGCGTTGAAGACGCAGGGACTTTGAACACTGAAGCTTTCTTT.

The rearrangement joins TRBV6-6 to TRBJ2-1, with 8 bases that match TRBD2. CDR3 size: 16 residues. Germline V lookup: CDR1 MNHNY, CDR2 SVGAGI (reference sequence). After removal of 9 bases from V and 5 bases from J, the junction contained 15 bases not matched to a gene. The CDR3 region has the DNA TGTGCCAGTACAAAGGGGACTAGGTATACTAACAATGAGCAGTTCTTC. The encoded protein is CASTKGTRYTNNEQFF.

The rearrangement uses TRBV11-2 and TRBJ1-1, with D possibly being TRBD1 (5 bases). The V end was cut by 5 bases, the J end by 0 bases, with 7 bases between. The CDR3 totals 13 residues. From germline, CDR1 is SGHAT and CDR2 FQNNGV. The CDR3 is CASSPTVNTEAFF. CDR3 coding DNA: TGTGCCAGCAGCCCGACAGTGAACACTGAAGCTTTCTTT.

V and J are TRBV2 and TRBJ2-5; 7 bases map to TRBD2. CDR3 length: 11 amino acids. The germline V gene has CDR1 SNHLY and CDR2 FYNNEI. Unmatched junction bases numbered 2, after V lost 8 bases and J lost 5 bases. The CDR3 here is CASCGSETQYF. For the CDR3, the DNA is TGTGCCAGCTGCGGGAGTGAGACCCAGTACTTC.

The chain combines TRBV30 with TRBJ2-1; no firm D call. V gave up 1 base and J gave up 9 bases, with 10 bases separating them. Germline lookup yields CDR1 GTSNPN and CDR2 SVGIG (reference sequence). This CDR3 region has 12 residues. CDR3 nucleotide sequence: TGTGCCTGGAGTGACTTCCGAGGTGAGCAGTTCTTC. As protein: CAWSDFRGEQFF.

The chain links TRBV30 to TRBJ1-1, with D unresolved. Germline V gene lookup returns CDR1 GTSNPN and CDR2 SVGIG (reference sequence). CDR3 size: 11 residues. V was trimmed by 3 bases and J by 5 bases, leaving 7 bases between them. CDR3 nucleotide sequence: TGTGCCTGGAGCTCGGGGACTGAAGCTTTCTTT. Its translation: CAWSSGTEAFF.